The 2 T cell receptor beta chains given below trace back to one sample, sequenced in a study of metastatic and nonmetastatic thyroid tumors. TCRdb re-analyzed the PCR reads through MiXCR. The table has about 15,000 clones, approximately 30% seen once. Ahead of thyroid surgery, no patient had received treatment of any kind. Sample: blood. The receptors were gathered from a female donor with papillary thyroid cancer or a benign thyroid nodule (not recorded which). Some clones in this sample may be carry-over from other donors' samples.

Only a few counts were recorded for this clone. The germline gene is not matched at one end of the junction; a read error may be the cause. V and J are TRBV19 and TRBJ1-1, with 11 bases fitting TRBD1. The germline V gene has CDR1 LNHDA and CDR2 SQIVND (reference sequence). This CDR3 has 13 residues. CDR3 coding DNA: TGTGCCGGTAGTGAGGACAGGGGGCGCCCGTCTTTCTTT. Translated, it gives CAGSEDRGRPSFF.

In this sample, this clone turned up many times. The chain has TRBV2 and TRBJ1-4, with a possible D match to TRBD1 (5 bases). Between the trimmed V and J ends, which lost 6 bases and 4 bases, there was a span of 18 bases. The CDR3 contains 16 residues. Germline V gene sequence: CDR1 SNHLY, CDR2 FYNNEI. The chain's CDR3 is CASSEAPGRLNEKLFF. The CDR3 DNA is TGTGCCAGCAGCGAGGCCCCGGGACGGCTTAATGAAAAACTGTTTTTT.